Shown below are 30 T cell receptor beta chains from a single sample sequenced in a study of identical twins. TCRdb reprocessed the 5' RACE reads via MiXCR and lists one record per CDR3 protein. This table holds around 530,000 distinct CDR3 sequences, roughly 15% found once. These data also formed part of another study, on yellow fever vaccine responses in identical twins.

The specimen was CD4+ T cells sorted from blood. These receptor sequences come from a woman under 30 in good health.

The chain's CDR3 is CASKPLAGMGTGEQFF. The CDR3 region has the DNA TGTGCCAGCAAACCGCTAGCGGGAATGGGCACAGGTGAGCAGTTCTTC. The V and J genes are TRBV27 and TRBJ2-1; the match to TRBD2 covers 9 bases. J lost 9 bases, V lost 7 bases, and 16 bases had no gene match. This CDR3 has 16 residues. Germline loops: CDR1 MNHEY, CDR2 SMNVEV (reference sequence).

This clonotype was counted many times. This chain links TRBV12-3 or TRBV12-4 with TRBJ1-1, with 9 bases aligning to TRBD1. Germline trimming cut 4 bases from V and 1 base from J; bases unmatched to any gene: 7. The CDR3 covers 16 residues. Here the CDR3 reads CASSSYPGQGNTEAFF. The CDR3 nucleotides read TGTGCCAGCAGTTCATACCCGGGACAGGGGAACACTGAAGCTTTCTTT.

This clonotype was detected a few times. V and J are TRBV21-1 and TRBJ2-1; no DNA check was done on the table's D call, TRBD1. TRBV21-1 is deemed a pseudogene. The CDR3 contains 16 residues. The CDR3 spells CASSKADRAKGDEQFF. CDR3 DNA sequence: TGTGCCAGCAGCAAAGCAGACAGGGCCAAGGGGGATGAGCAGTTCTTC.

Only a few counts were recorded for this clonotype. The genes are TRBV5-1 and TRBJ2-3; D unresolved. V lost 3 bases, J lost 2 bases, and 16 bases lay in between. The CDR3 runs to 16 residues. Germline V gives CDR1 SGHRS, CDR2 YFSETQ. For the CDR3, the DNA is TGCGCCAGCAGCTCCGGGCTATCCACGAACACAGATACGCAGTATTTT. This codes for CASSSGLSTNTDTQYF.

The V call is TRBV7-9, the J call TRBJ2-1, with 8 bases lining up with TRBD1. The CDR3 spans 16 residues. The V gene's germline CDR1 is SEHNR and CDR2 FQNEAQ (reference sequence). J lost 5 bases, V lost 5 bases, and 11 bases had no gene match. In nucleotides, the CDR3 is TGTGCCAGCAGCCCCCCAGGACAGGGCCTTAACAATGAGCAGTTCTTC. It codes for CASSPPGQGLNNEQFF.

The chain couples TRBV2 to TRBJ2-5; D unresolved. Germline V CDR1 and CDR2: SNHLY, FYNNEI. V lost 3 bases, J lost 3 bases, and 5 bases lay in between. This CDR3 has 12 amino acids. The CDR3 reads CASSDRKETQYF. The CDR3 DNA sequence: TGTGCCAGCAGTGACAGGAAAGAGACCCAGTACTTC.

This chain connects TRBV27 to TRBJ2-3; 7 positions match TRBD2. Unmatched junction bases numbered 15, after V lost 6 bases and J lost 6 bases. This CDR3 has 16 amino acids. Germline lookup yields CDR1 MNHEY and CDR2 SMNVEV (reference sequence). In DNA, the CDR3 is TGTGCCAGCAGGGCATCGCGGGAGTCTTTGGTGGATACGCAGTATTTT. Protein sequence: CASRASRESLVDTQYF.

The chain links TRBV20-1 to TRBJ2-4; no definite D call. The V gene's germline CDR1 is DFQATT and CDR2 SNEGSKA (reference sequence). The CDR3 is made up of 13 amino acids. The CDR3 coding sequence is TGCACTGGGCCCGAGGCAGCCAAAAACATTCAGTACTTC. It is translated as CTGPEAAKNIQYF.

In its sample, this clonotype was seen a few times. The rearrangement links TRBV20-1 to TRBJ1-2; D is uncertain. Germline V gives CDR1 DFQATT, CDR2 SNEGSKA (reference sequence). The CDR3 length is 12 residues. Trimming left V 0 bases short and J 7 bases short, with 9 bases between. CDR3 DNA: TGCAGTGCTAGAGAAGGTGGAGCTGGCTACACCTTC. It translates to CSAREGGAGYTF.

The chain has TRBV2 and TRBJ1-4; no clear D gene. V gave up 7 bases and J gave up 7 bases, with 16 bases separating them. Germline V CDR1 and CDR2: SNHLY, FYNNEI. The CDR3 extends over 14 amino acids. The CDR3 protein is CASKASEIGEKLFF. In DNA form, the CDR3 reads TGTGCCAGCAAAGCGTCAGAGATAGGTGAAAAACTGTTTTTT.

The chain combines TRBV5-1 with TRBJ1-1; D is unresolved. CDR3 size: 15 residues. The germline V gene encodes CDR1 SGHRS and CDR2 YFSETQ. V was pared by 3 bases and J by 1 base, with 13 bases between. For the CDR3, the DNA is TGCGCCAGCAGCTCGGAACCGACGGCGAACACTGAAGCTTTCTTT. This gives the protein CASSSEPTANTEAFF.

This clonotype was picked up a small number of times. V usage is TRBV9 and J usage is TRBJ2-1, with D tentatively TRBD1 (5 bases). Trimming took 1 base from V and 1 from J, leaving 15 bases between them. This CDR3 comprises 17 residues. Germline V gene lookup returns CDR1 SGDLS and CDR2 YYNGEE. CDR3 loop: CASSVITGTGSYNEQFF. In nucleotides, the CDR3 is TGTGCCAGCAGCGTAATAACAGGAACCGGTTCCTACAATGAGCAGTTCTTC.

The chain joins TRBV5-6 to TRBJ2-3, with 10 bases aligning to TRBD2. Looked up from germline, CDR1 is SGHDT and CDR2 is YYEEEE. The CDR3 is made up of 16 amino acids. V shed 3 bases, J shed 4 bases, and the junction held 8 bases outside the gene matches. The CDR3 sequence is CASSSSRTSGSDTQYF. CDR3 DNA: TGTGCCAGCAGCTCATCTCGGACTAGCGGCTCAGATACGCAGTATTTT. Variable domain in full (rest from reference TRBV5-6 and TRBJ2-3): DAGVTQSPTHLIKTRGQQVTLRCSPKSGHDTVSWYQQALGQGPQFIFQYYEEEERQRGNFPDRFSGHQFPNYSSELNVNALLLGDSALYLCASSSSRTSGSDTQYFGPGTRLTVL.

V is TRBV12-3 or TRBV12-4 and J is TRBJ2-5; D tentatively fits TRBD1 or TRBD2 (5 bases each). The CDR3 length is 15 residues. V was trimmed by 3 bases and J by 5 bases, leaving 16 bases between them. Written as DNA, the CDR3 is TGTGCCAGCAGTTTTGGGTCGTGGGACGGGGAGACCCAGTACTTC. Translating gives CASSFGSWDGETQYF.

This clonotype was seen a handful of times. The J gene is TRBJ2-2, the V gene TRBV11-2; no clear D gene. This CDR3 has 15 residues. Germline CDR1 is SGHAT and CDR2 is FQNNGV. V was shortened by 2 bases and J by 1 base, with 8 bases between the two germline ends. The CDR3 nucleotides are TGTGCCAGCAGCTTAACCCACTGGAACACCGGGGAGCTGTTTTTT. This translates into CASSLTHWNTGELFF.

This clonotype has more than one count but fewer than ten. At one end the junction does not follow the germline gene, possibly because of a read error. The rearrangement joins TRBV5-1 to TRBJ2-2; D might be TRBD2 (5 bases). CDR3 length equals 15 residues. Germline CDR1 reads SGHRS; CDR2 reads YFSETQ. For the CDR3, the DNA is TGCGCCAGCAGCGCCTGGACTTCGAACTCCGGGGAGCTGTTTTTT. Residues: CASSAWTSNSGELFF.

The chain combines TRBV11-2 with TRBJ1-4, with TRBD1 identical over 9 bases. V trimming: 3 bases; J trimming: 0 bases; junction bases outside the gene matches: 2. Germline CDR1 and CDR2: SGHAT and FQNNGV. The CDR3 extends over 16 amino acids. The CDR3 sequence is CASSFRDRATNEKLFF. The CDR3 DNA sequence: TGTGCCAGCAGCTTTCGGGACAGGGCAACTAATGAAAAACTGTTTTTT.

This clonotype was seen at least ten times. This chain links TRBV10-2 with TRBJ2-1; possible D gene TRBD1, 6 bases. The CDR3 is 13 amino acids. CDR1 is WSHSY, CDR2 SAAADI, per germline. The V and J ends lost 8 bases and 9 bases respectively, with 17 bases between them. Here the CDR3 DNA reads TGCGCCAGCTCCATTACTACAGGGATTGAGCAGTTCTTC. This codes for CASSITTGIEQFF.

This clonotype showed up just a few times. This chain connects TRBV7-2 to TRBJ2-1, with D hard to call. The CDR3 sequence is 15 residues long. The V gene's germline CDR1 is SGHTA and CDR2 FQGNSA. V was clipped by 1 base and J by 8 bases, with 15 bases between them. For the CDR3, the DNA is TGTGCCAGCAGCTTAGGGGCCTTAGTTAGGTATGAGCAGTTCTTC. It yields the protein CASSLGALVRYEQFF.

This clonotype occurred a few times. The chain links TRBV5-1 to TRBJ2-7; 8 nucleotides align to TRBD2. Trimming took 4 bases from V and 3 from J; bases not matched to a gene: 6. Germline lookup yields CDR1 SGHRS and CDR2 YFSETQ. This CDR3 is 14 amino acids long. The DNA for the CDR3 is TGCGCCAGCAGCCCGACGACTAGCGTCTACGAGCAGTACTTC. Its protein product is CASSPTTSVYEQYF. The whole variable domain, remainder taken from reference TRBV5-1 and TRBJ2-7, is KAGVTQTPRYLIKTRGQQVTLSCSPISGHRSVSWYQQTPGQGLQFLFEYFSETQRNKGNFPGRFSGRQFSNSRSEMNVSTLELGDSALYLCASSPTTSVYEQYFGPGTRLTVT.

The rearrangement links TRBV10-3 to TRBJ2-7; TRBD1 matches at 8 bases. After removal of 4 bases from V and 4 bases from J, the junction contained 9 bases not matched to a gene. The CDR3 runs 15 residues. Per germline, CDR1 ENHRY and CDR2 SYGVKD. The CDR3 loop is CAISGGPDREYEQYF. CDR3 bases: TGTGCCATCAGTGGGGGCCCGGACAGGGAGTACGAGCAGTACTTC.

The chain has TRBV12-3 or TRBV12-4 and TRBJ2-7; D unresolved. This CDR3 contains 11 residues. V dropped 6 bases and J dropped 6 bases, with 9 bases sitting between them. This CDR3 reads CASSSRAEQYF. Here the CDR3 DNA reads TGTGCCAGCAGCAGCCGGGCCGAGCAGTACTTC.

The rearrangement links TRBV10-3 to TRBJ2-3, with D possibly matching TRBD2 (5 bases). The CDR3 length is 12 residues. The germline V gene has CDR1 ENHRY and CDR2 SYGVKD. Trimming stripped 10 bases from V and 4 bases from J, with 12 bases between. DNA for the CDR3: TGTGCCACGTCACTAGATGCAGATACGCAGTATTTT. Its translation: CATSLDADTQYF.

CDR3 sequence: CASSSPSGGPPLHTDTQYF. DNA of the CDR3: TGTGCCAGCAGCTCCCCTAGCGGGGGGCCACCCCTCCACACAGATACGCAGTATTTT. This rearrangement joins TRBV11-2 to TRBJ2-3; 11 nucleotides line up with TRBD2. The CDR3 spans 19 residues. Germline-derived CDR1 and CDR2 are SGHAT and FQNNGV. V was clipped by 4 bases and J by 2 bases; unmatched bases: 14.

The chain has TRBV6-2 or TRBV6-3 and TRBJ2-2; D is ambiguous. Germline V gene data show CDR1 as MNHEY and CDR2 as SVGEGT. This CDR3 spans 15 amino acids. The ends were cut back, 5 bases at V and 4 bases at J, with 14 bases in the middle. This CDR3 reads CASSGFRSFTGELFF. In nucleotides, the CDR3 is TGTGCCAGCAGTGGATTCAGGTCTTTCACCGGGGAGCTGTTTTTT.

This clonotype was detected only a few times. Relative to the germline gene, one junction end is altered; a read error may explain this. The chain recombines TRBV5-1 with TRBJ2-3; D is perhaps TRBD2 (5 bases). This CDR3 region has 13 residues. Germline CDR1 SGHRS, CDR2 YFSETQ. The CDR3 DNA reads TGCGCCAGCAGCACCGACTACACAGATGCGCAGTATTTT. This translates into CASSTDYTDAQYF.

The V and J genes are TRBV3-1 and TRBJ1-1; a possible D gene is TRBD1 (5 bases). Germline V gene sequence: CDR1 LGHDT, CDR2 YNNKEL (reference sequence). Trimming shortened V by 0 bases and J by 5 bases, and 10 bases separated the two germline ends. This CDR3 is 14 amino acids long. The CDR3 DNA sequence: TGTGCCAGCAGCCAAGATGGCAGGGTGACTGAAGCTTTCTTT. This translates into CASSQDGRVTEAFF. The complete variable domain, with remaining parts taken from reference TRBV3-1 and TRBJ1-1, reads DTAVSQTPKYLVTQMGNDKSIKCEQNLGHDTMYWYKQDSKKFLKIMFSYNNKELIINETVPNRFSPKSPDKAHLNLHINSLELGDSAVYFCASSQDGRVTEAFFGQGTRLTVV.

Many counts were recorded for this clonotype. The chain has TRBV15 and TRBJ2-1; perhaps TRBD2 as D (6 bases). The CDR3 has 13 residues. Trimming left V 3 bases short and J 3 bases short, with 6 bases between. CDR1 is LNHNV, CDR2 YYDKDF, per germline (reference sequence). The CDR3 sequence: CATSRRDYNEQFF. Here the CDR3 DNA reads TGTGCCACCAGCAGGCGGGACTACAATGAGCAGTTCTTC.

The CDR3 DNA is TGTGCCAGCTCCCGCCGGGTCAACTCCTACAATGAGCAGTTCTTC. Amino acid sequence: CASSRRVNSYNEQFF. V and J are TRBV18 and TRBJ2-1, with D uncertain. The CDR3 totals 15 residues. The V and J ends lost 6 bases and 0 bases respectively, with 12 bases between them. Looked up from germline, CDR1 is KGHSH and CDR2 is LQKENI. Using reference TRBV18 and TRBJ2-1 for the parts outside the CDR3, the full variable domain is NAGVMQNPRHLVRRRGQEARLRCSPMKGHSHVYWYRQLPEEGLKFMVYLQKENIIDESGMPKERFSAEFPKEGPSILRIQQVVRGDSAAYFCASSRRVNSYNEQFFGPGTRLTVL.

There are a few counts of this clonotype. The chain employs TRBV7-9 and TRBJ1-4, with unresolved D. Germline CDR1 is SEHNR and CDR2 is FQNEAQ (reference sequence). Trimming took 1 base from V and 1 from J, leaving 7 bases between them. The CDR3 length is 15 residues. The CDR3 sequence is CASSLDGKTNEKLFF. The CDR3 DNA reads as TGTGCCAGCAGCTTAGACGGAAAAACTAATGAAAAACTGTTTTTT.